The 11 T cell receptor beta chains below were found in one sample sequenced in a study of ipilimumab plus nivolumab after autologous stem cell transplantation. This table comes from immunoSEQ multiplex PCR, and its TCRdb copy is limited to in-frame clones, with some not included. The table lists about 47,000 clones, 70% to 90% of them singletons. The material sequenced was PBMCs, taken in a trial of ipilimumab plus nivolumab as post-transplant consolidation. The receptor set was obtained from a male donor with multiple myeloma.

This chain joins TRBV25-1 and TRBJ1-1; no firm D call. Germline-derived CDR1 and CDR2 are MGHDK and SYGVNS. V lost 2 bases to trimming and J lost 1 base, with 5 bases between them. The CDR3 has 13 residues. CDR3 protein: CASSELRNTEAFF. CDR3 DNA sequence: TGTGCCAGCAGTGAACTCCGGAACACTGAAGCTTTCTTT.

This sequence joins TRBV7-2 and TRBJ2-7; 8 bases agree with TRBD2. Unmatched junction bases numbered 7, after V lost 0 bases and J lost 0 bases. From germline, CDR1 is SGHTA and CDR2 FQGNSA. CDR3 size: 17 residues. The CDR3 coding sequence is TGTGCCAGCAGCTTAGCGCGGGGGGTGGGAGCCTCCTACGAGCAGTACTTC. Protein sequence: CASSLARGVGASYEQYF.

The rearrangement uses TRBV5-1 and TRBJ2-2; the D is unclear. Germline CDR1 reads SGHRS; CDR2 reads YFSETQ. The CDR3 is 15 residues long. Trimming pared 0 bases from V and 0 bases from J, leaving 6 bases between. Here the CDR3 reads CASSLEDPNTGELFF. The CDR3 DNA follows: TGCGCCAGCAGCTTGGAAGACCCGAACACCGGGGAGCTGTTTTTT.

The chain has TRBV15 and TRBJ2-5; 7 nucleotides agree with TRBD2. The J call is doubtful: the DNA matches TRBJ2-7 better. This CDR3 has 13 amino acids. The germline gives CDR1 LNHNV, CDR2 YYDKDF (reference sequence). Written as DNA, the CDR3 is TGTGCCACCAGCCCCGGGACTAACTACGAGCAGTACTTC. Translation gives CATSPGTNYEQYF.

The rearrangement joins TRBV5-1 to TRBJ1-1; D perhaps matches TRBD1 (5 bases). The CDR3 loop spans 14 amino acids. Germline-derived CDR1 and CDR2 are SGHRS and YFSETQ. Trimming pared 7 bases from V and 0 bases from J, leaving 13 bases between. The CDR3 DNA sequence: TGCGCCAGCGGCCCCGGGGCGATGAACACTGAAGCTTTCTTT. Translating gives CASGPGAMNTEAFF.

The chain is built from TRBV6-1 and TRBJ1-1; D is uncertain. Looked up from germline, CDR1 is MNHNS and CDR2 is SASEGT. Trimming removed 0 bases from V and 6 bases from J, with 14 bases in between. This CDR3 is 15 amino acids long. Here the CDR3 reads CASSEAAGYGPEAFF. CDR3 nucleotide sequence: TGTGCCAGCAGTGAAGCGGCAGGTTACGGCCCTGAAGCTTTCTTT.

This chain joins TRBV2 and TRBJ2-3; D ambiguous. The germline CDR1 and CDR2 sequences are SNHLY and FYNNEI. This CDR3 has 14 amino acids. Trimming removed 4 bases at V and 2 bases at J, with 10 bases between. In DNA, the CDR3 is TGTGCCAGCAGTGCAAAGATCCACACAGATACGCAGTATTTT. Its protein product is CASSAKIHTDTQYF.

V and J are TRBV4-2 and TRBJ1-4, with TRBD1 as a possible D gene (5 bases). V was cut by 7 bases and J by 7 bases, with 22 bases left in between. CDR3 length: 16 amino acids. Germline V lookup: CDR1 LGHNA, CDR2 YNFKEQ. This chain's CDR3 is CASTPRFDGGGEKLFF. CDR3 coding DNA: TGTGCCAGCACACCCAGGTTCGACGGGGGGGGTGAAAAACTGTTTTTT.

The chain has TRBV7-9 and TRBJ1-1, with D possibly matching TRBD1 (5 bases). CDR3 size: 16 residues. Germline V gene data show CDR1 as SEHNR and CDR2 as FQNEAQ (reference sequence). Trimming removed 5 bases at V and 4 bases at J, with 20 bases between. In DNA form, the CDR3 reads TGTGCCAGCAGCCCCTTGTCCATGGGGGGGATCACTGAAGCTTTCTTT. Protein sequence: CASSPLSMGGITEAFF.

In its sample, this clone is medium-sized (0.01 to 0.1%). The chain combines TRBV2 with TRBJ2-3; D may be TRBD1 (5 bases). The CDR3 loop spans 16 amino acids. Between the trimmed V and J ends, which lost 10 bases and 2 bases, there was a span of 22 bases. CDR1 is SNHLY, CDR2 FYNNEI, per germline. CDR3 sequence: CATSGNRVLNTDTQYF. The CDR3 DNA is TGTGCCACCTCAGGGAACCGGGTCCTAAACACAGATACGCAGTATTTT.

The chain joins TRBV30 to TRBJ2-2; no clear D gene. The germline gives CDR1 GTSNPN, CDR2 SVGIG (reference sequence). This CDR3 region has 14 residues. Trimming shortened V by 6 bases and J by 0 bases, and 11 bases separated the two germline ends. CDR3 in DNA: TGTGCCTGCCCAGGACGATCGAACACCGGGGAGCTGTTTTTT. Residues: CACPGRSNTGELFF.